The next 4 T cell receptor beta chains were all read from a single sample in a study of blood T cell repertoires in COVID-19. Method: immunoSEQ multiplex PCR; TCRdb's copy keeps in-frame clones and lacks some. The table shows about 440,000 clones, with more than 70% occurring only once. Sequencing was performed on peripheral blood. The receptors shown here come from a woman aged 45-65 years with COVID-19, enrolled during active disease.

The chain links TRBV7-7 to TRBJ2-5; 7 nucleotides agree with TRBD1. V was pared by 5 bases and J by 5 bases, with 8 bases of the junction left unmatched. The length of the CDR3 is 14 residues. Germline CDR1 reads SSHAT; CDR2 reads FNYEAQ (reference sequence). CDR3 sequence reads: CASSPTGIWETQYF. The CDR3 region has the DNA TGTGCCAGCAGCCCGACAGGGATCTGGGAGACCCAGTACTTC.

This clone was found once. This chain connects TRBV29-1 to TRBJ2-7; D is perhaps TRBD1 (5 bases). V was trimmed by 4 bases and J by 4 bases, leaving 14 bases between them. The CDR3 has 13 amino acids. Germline loops: CDR1 SQVTM, CDR2 ANQGSEA. In DNA form, the CDR3 reads TGCAGCGTTGTCTCACCAGGGTTATACGAGCAGTACTTC. Translated: CSVVSPGLYEQYF.

This sequence joins TRBV5-8 and TRBJ2-2, with D unresolved. With 5 bases removed from V and 0 bases from J, the gap between germline ends came to 14 bases. Germline lookup yields CDR1 SGHTS and CDR2 YDEGEE. This CDR3 region has 16 residues. The CDR3 loop reads CASRLLRASNTGELFF. Here the CDR3 DNA reads TGTGCCAGCAGGCTGCTGCGAGCCTCGAACACCGGGGAGCTGTTTTTT.

The chain links TRBV6-5 to TRBJ1-1, with 7 nucleotides matching TRBD1. Trimming cost V 5 bases and J 0 bases; bases outside gene matches: 3. Germline CDR1 and CDR2: MNHEY and SVGAGI. This CDR3 comprises 14 residues. As DNA, the CDR3 is TGTGCCAGCAGTAAGGGACAGATGAACACTGAAGCTTTCTTT. This gives the protein CASSKGQMNTEAFF.